This TCR beta chain comes out of a study of shared clonotypes between healthy human individuals. Sequenced by immunoSEQ multiplex PCR; TCRdb stores in-frame clones only, minus some. The sample includes approximately 1,500,000 clones, about 98% of them seen just once. Note on this clone: The sample has other DNA sequences that encode this CDR3 too.

V dropped 0 bases and J dropped 5 bases, with 5 bases sitting between them. The CDR3 has 13 residues. Germline V gives CDR1 SGHTA, CDR2 FQGTGA. The TCR originated in a man aged 25 to 45 in good health. Sequencing was performed on naive CD4+ T cells sorted from blood. As to subset: CD45RA+ positively selected. The rearrangement joins TRBV7-3 to TRBJ1-5; D gene uncertain. Written as DNA, the CDR3 is TGTGCCAGCAGCTTAACAGGCGATCAGCCCCAGCATTTT. Its translation is CASSLTGDQPQHF.